This T cell receptor (beta chain) was documented in a study of blood T cell repertoires in COVID-19. Study context: The cDNA or gDNA used as material had been derived from T cells, B-cell-depleted T cells, or PBMCs.

Methods used by the authors: Nucleated cell number was recorded as an estimate derived from reference gene primer amplification. Here immunoSEQ multiplex PCR was the method, and the copy in TCRdb shows in-frame clones only, minus some. That table gives V, J and clone size, and the DNA gave D and trimming. The table shows fewer than 300,000 clones, with about 85% occurring only once. With 0 bases removed from V and 7 bases from J, the gap between germline ends came to 11 bases. Germline CDR1 SGHRS, CDR2 YFSETQ. The CDR3 consists of 13 residues. The origin of this receptor is a human donor with COVID-19, enrolled during active disease. The donor label of this sample is uncertain. Sample: peripheral blood. V gene TRBV5-1 combines with J gene TRBJ2-7, with D unclear. The CDR3 nucleotides are TGCGCCAGCAGCTTGGCCGAACCCCTAGAGCAGTACTTC. It specifies CASSLAEPLEQYF.